A selection of T cell receptor beta chains follows, all from one sample in a study of beta chain features in type 1 diabetes. Repertoires were generated with immunoSEQ multiplex PCR, while TCRdb's copy carries only in-frame clones and drops some. The sample comprises 860,000 or so clones, roughly 15% of which are singletons, and around 0.02% rests with the top ten. Sequenced sample: naive CD4+ T cells from blood. The origin of the receptors is a woman aged 18-29 years in good health. Both conserved end residues are part of each CDR3. Each record gives: CDR3 DNA, CDR3 protein, J gene, D gene, clone size, V gene. D genes are given only for firm matches. Only part of the rows carry a size: once, few, many, or a class if the clone is expanded.

TGTGCCAGCAGCAGATCCCCCGGGACAGGGGTCTCTGGGGCCAACGTCCTGACTTTC	CASSRSPGTGVSGANVLTF	TRBJ2-6	.	.	TRBV21-1
TGTGCCAGCAGCCTCTCCCCGGGGAGCTTCGATGAGCAGTTCTTC	CASSLSPGSFDEQFF	TRBJ2-1	.	.	TRBV7-3
TGTGCCAGCAGCGTACTGGGGAGGGACGAGACCCAGTACTTC	CASSVLGRDETQYF	TRBJ2-5	TRBD2	few	TRBV5-4
TGTGCCAGCAGCTTAAGCGGGGGAGGGTACAATGAGCAGTTCTTC	CASSLSGGGYNEQFF	TRBJ2-1	TRBD2	.	TRBV7-3
TGTGCCAGCAGCCCGGGACAGGGAACCTACGAGCAGTACTTC	CASSPGQGTYEQYF	TRBJ2-7	TRBD1	.	TRBV7-6
TGTGCCAGCAGTGCCCGAGGACAGCAGAACACTGAAGCTTTCTTT	CASSARGQQNTEAFF	TRBJ1-1	.	few	TRBV2
TGCGCCAGCAGCATACGCCCCCTCGAAAAGTATGGCTACACCTTC	CASSIRPLEKYGYTF	TRBJ1-2	.	few	TRBV5-1
TGTGCCAGCAGTCTTAGCGGGACACTCGCCTACGAGCAGTACTTC	CASSLSGTLAYEQYF	TRBJ2-7	TRBD2	few	TRBV5-4
TGTGCCAGCAACCCCAACTTATTAGCGGGTGAGCAGTACTTC	CASNPNLLAGEQYF	TRBJ2-7	TRBD2	once	TRBV28
TGTGCCAGCAGAGGACAGCTAGATCAGCCCCAGCATTTT	CASRGQLDQPQHF	TRBJ1-5	.	few	TRBV6-1
TGTGCCAGTAGTCACGACTGGAACTATGGCTACACCTTC	CASSHDWNYGYTF	TRBJ1-2	.	few	TRBV19
TGTGCCAGCAGGTCGACGGGTGGCTTCTCCTACGAGCAGTACTTC	CASRSTGGFSYEQYF	TRBJ2-7	.	.	TRBV28
TGTGCCAGCAGCGTAGGTCTAGCGGGAAGCTCAGATACGCAGTATTTT	CASSVGLAGSSDTQYF	TRBJ2-3	TRBD2	few	TRBV9
TGTGCCAGCAGCCAAGTATACAATGAGCAGTTCTTC	CASSQVYNEQFF	TRBJ2-1	.	.	TRBV4-2
TGTGCCAGCAGTTACTCGGCTAGCCTCTCAGATACGCAGTATTTT	CASSYSASLSDTQYF	TRBJ2-3	.	.	TRBV6-5
TGTGCCAGCAGCTCAAGGGGTGAGCAGTTCTTC	CASSSRGEQFF	TRBJ2-1	.	few	TRBV28
TGTGCCAGCAGCCTGGGCCCACGGGCAGGGAGGGAGACCCAGTACTTC	CASSLGPRAGRETQYF	TRBJ2-5	.	.	TRBV7-2
TGTGCCAGCAGCCTCCAGGGGTTAAGCTCCTACGAGCAGTACTTC	CASSLQGLSSYEQYF	TRBJ2-7	.	few	TRBV28
TGTGCCAGCTCACCACCGGTCCGAGAGACCCAGTACTTC	CASSPPVRETQYF	TRBJ2-5	.	few	TRBV18
TGTGCCAGCAGCGGGACAGGGGGGAGAAAGACCCAGTACTTC	CASSGTGGRKTQYF	TRBJ2-5	TRBD1	.	TRBV6-5
TGCGCCAGCAGCCAAGCCCCTCCAGGGCAGCGCTCTGGGGCCAACGTCCTGACTTTC	CASSQAPPGQRSGANVLTF	TRBJ2-6	.	few	TRBV4-3
TGTGCCAGCAGCTTAGATCGCGTTCACAATGAGCAGTTCTTC	CASSLDRVHNEQFF	TRBJ2-1	.	few	TRBV11-2
TGTGCCAGCAGCGTAGATTGGGCAACGTCTATAATTACGCAGTATTTT	CASSVDWATSIITQYF	TRBJ2-3	.	few	TRBV9
TGTGCCAGCAGCCCAGGCCGCTTTCGGGACAGCAAAAAAGAGACCCAGTACTTC	CASSPGRFRDSKKETQYF	TRBJ2-5	TRBD1	.	TRBV7-9
TGTGCCAGTAGTATCTTTTCGACTAGCGCATACAATGAGCAGTTCTTC	CASSIFSTSAYNEQFF	TRBJ2-1	TRBD2	.	TRBV19
TGTGCCAGCAGCCCAAAGACAGGCGACGAGTTCGATGAGCAGTTCTTC	CASSPKTGDEFDEQFF	TRBJ2-1	.	few	TRBV7-9
TGCAGCGTTGTCACGGGTATCAATCAGCCCCAGCATTTT	CSVVTGINQPQHF	TRBJ1-5	.	few	TRBV29-1
TGTGCCAGCAGTCCAGGGGGCCTCAGTGAAAAACTGTTTTTT	CASSPGGLSEKLFF	TRBJ1-4	TRBD1	.	TRBV28
TGTGCCAGCAGCCAAGGGACAGATACGCAGTATTTT	CASSQGTDTQYF	TRBJ2-3	.	.	TRBV7-6
TGTGCCAGCAGTGATCAGGGAACCGGGGAGCTGTTTTTT	CASSDQGTGELFF	TRBJ2-2	.	few	TRBV2
TGTGCCAGCAGTTTTTCCGTCAATCAGCCCCAGCATTTT	CASSFSVNQPQHF	TRBJ1-5	.	few	TRBV28
TGCGCCAGCAGCTTGGAAGGGGGATTTAACACAGATACGCAGTATTTT	CASSLEGGFNTDTQYF	TRBJ2-3	.	.	TRBV5-1
TGTGCCAGCAGCCCCCGGAATCTTGGCACAGATACGCAGTATTTT	CASSPRNLGTDTQYF	TRBJ2-3	.	.	TRBV11-2
TGTGCCAGCAATCGACAGGGGAGTAGAGATGAGCAGTTCTTC	CASNRQGSRDEQFF	TRBJ2-1	TRBD1	few	TRBV6-1
TGTGCCAGCAGTGAAGGGAGGTCCCAGGGGTTTCCCCAGCATTTT	CASSEGRSQGFPQHF	TRBJ1-5	.	.	TRBV2
TGTGCCAGCTCACCACCGACAGAAGAGACCCAGTACTTC	CASSPPTEETQYF	TRBJ2-5	.	.	TRBV18
TGCGCCAGCAGCTTCCGATCTGGGACAGGTGAGCAGTTCTTC	CASSFRSGTGEQFF	TRBJ2-1	TRBD1	.	TRBV5-1
TGTGCCAGCAGCTTAGCCCCCCATTACCCCAATGAGCAGTTCTTC	CASSLAPHYPNEQFF	TRBJ2-1	.	few	TRBV7-2
TGTGCCAGCAGTACAGCTCGGGGGGACCCCTACGAGCAGTACTTC	CASSTARGDPYEQYF	TRBJ2-7	TRBD2	.	TRBV7-6
TGTGCCAGCAGGTCGTACAGGGGGCCTCTCTATGGCTACACCTTC	CASRSYRGPLYGYTF	TRBJ1-2	TRBD1	.	TRBV11-2
TGTGCCAGCAGTTCAGAGGGGGACGAGCAGTACTTC	CASSSEGDEQYF	TRBJ2-7	.	.	TRBV28
TGTGCCAGCAGTGCTAGGGACTCACATGAAGCTTTCTTT	CASSARDSHEAFF	TRBJ1-1	.	few	TRBV6-1
TGTGCCAGCAGCTTATCCAACACTGAAGCTTTCTTT	CASSLSNTEAFF	TRBJ1-1	.	few	TRBV7-9
TGTGCCAGCAGTTTCACGAGCTCTGGAAACACCATATATTTT	CASSFTSSGNTIYF	TRBJ1-3	.	.	TRBV6-6
TGTGCCAGCAGTTACTCCACAGGACTTGGCAATCAGCCCCAGCATTTT	CASSYSTGLGNQPQHF	TRBJ1-5	.	once	TRBV6-5
TGCAGTGCTAGGGGTTGGGACACCATATATTTT	CSARGWDTIYF	TRBJ1-3	.	.	TRBV20-1
TGTGCCAGCAGCCCCCAGGGGGCAACTAATGAAAAACTGTTTTTT	CASSPQGATNEKLFF	TRBJ1-4	TRBD1	.	TRBV7-2
TGTGCCAGCAGCCCGGACAGGGACTATGGCTACACCTTC	CASSPDRDYGYTF	TRBJ1-2	TRBD1	many	TRBV5-4
TGTGCCAGTAGTACCCGACAGGGGGCTTGGAGACATAGCAATCAGCCCCAGCATTTT	CASSTRQGAWRHSNQPQHF	TRBJ1-5	TRBD1	few	TRBV19
TGTGCCAGCAGTTTTGGACAGGGGAACACCGGGGAGCTGTTTTTT	CASSFGQGNTGELFF	TRBJ2-2	TRBD1	.	TRBV28
TGCAGCGTCCGAGGGCCACGAGGCCTCAACTCCTACAATGAGCAGTTCTTC	CSVRGPRGLNSYNEQFF	TRBJ2-1	.	.	TRBV29-1
TGTGCCAGCAGCTTCGAGGTTGGTGATGAGCAGTTCTTC	CASSFEVGDEQFF	TRBJ2-1	.	.	TRBV11-2
TGTGCCAGCAGCTTAGGTGGCAGCTCCTACACTGAAGCTTTCTTT	CASSLGGSSYTEAFF	TRBJ1-1	.	few	TRBV7-2
TGTGCCAGCAGTGAACTGGTGGGAGGGGAGACCCAGTACTTC	CASSELVGGETQYF	TRBJ2-5	TRBD2	once	TRBV2
TGTGCCACCAGTAGAGCCGCGTCAACTAATGAAAAACTGTTTTTT	CATSRAASTNEKLFF	TRBJ1-4	.	.	TRBV15
TGTGCCAGCAGTTACTCGAACTCCCAAGAGACCCAGTACTTC	CASSYSNSQETQYF	TRBJ2-5	.	few	TRBV6-5